This T cell receptor beta chain was captured by sequencing in a study of early T cells in non-severe SARS-CoV-2 infection. This clonotype was observed a few times. TCRdb reprocessed the 5' RACE reads with MiXCR, giving one entry per CDR3 protein. The profile shows around 30,000 distinct CDR3 sequences, 5% to 7% of them singletons. This sequence was found in an adult who was a healthcare worker with PCR-confirmed SARS-CoV-2 infection or an uninfected control (not recorded which). What was sequenced was whole blood.

This CDR3 is CASSLALLAGTDTQYF. The CDR3 nucleotides read TGTGCCAGCAGCTTAGCGTTGCTAGCGGGCACAGATACGCAGTATTTT. The chain joins TRBV7-9 to TRBJ2-3, with 7 bases fitting TRBD2. The germline gives CDR1 SEHNR, CDR2 FQNEAQ (reference sequence). The CDR3 extends over 16 amino acids. V gave up 0 bases and J gave up 1 base; unmatched junction bases: 4. The full variable domain, rest sourced from reference TRBV7-9 and TRBJ2-3, is DTGVSQNPRHKITKRGQNVTFRCDPISEHNRLYWYRQTLGQGPEFLTYFQNEAQLEKSRLLSDRFSAERPKGSFSTLEIQRTEQGDSAMYLCASSLALLAGTDTQYFGPGTRLTVL.